This T cell receptor (beta chain) came from a study of somatic mutations in cytotoxic T cells in rheumatoid arthritis. Study-level findings and limits: Patients with rheumatoid arthritis, but not healthy controls, had CD8+ clonality that increased with age. CD8+ T-cell clonality did not differ significantly between rheumatoid arthritis patients and age-matched healthy controls. Adjustment for multiple comparisons was not applied to the slight TRBV07 underrepresentation observed in rheumatoid arthritis patients.

The V and J ends lost 8 bases and 5 bases respectively, with 15 bases between them. The germline V gene encodes CDR1 MDHEN and CDR2 SYDVKM. The length of the CDR3 is 13 residues. Notes on this clone: Its matching antigen is unknown.

Clones were read by immunoSEQ multiplex PCR, and TCRdb kept only the in-frame ones, dropping some. This sample has about 25,000 clones, with roughly 74% found just once. The receptor's source is a woman under 30 in good health. Sequenced material: CD8+ T cells sorted from blood. J is TRBJ2-5 and V is TRBV28; perhaps TRBD1 as D (6 bases). For the CDR3, the DNA is TGTGCCAGCCTACTACAGGGCTTTGAGACCCAGTACTTC. This codes for CASLLQGFETQYF.